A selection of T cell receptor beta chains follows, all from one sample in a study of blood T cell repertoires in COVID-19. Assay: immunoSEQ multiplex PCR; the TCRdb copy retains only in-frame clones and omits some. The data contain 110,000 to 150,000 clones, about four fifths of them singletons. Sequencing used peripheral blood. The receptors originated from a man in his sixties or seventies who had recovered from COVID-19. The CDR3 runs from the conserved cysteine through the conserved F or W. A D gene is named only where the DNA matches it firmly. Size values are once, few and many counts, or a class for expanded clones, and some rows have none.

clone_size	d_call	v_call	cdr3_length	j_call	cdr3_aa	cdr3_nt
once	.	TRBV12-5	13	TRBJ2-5	CASGLGGGETQYF	TGTGCTAGTGGTTTGGGAGGGGGAGAGACCCAGTACTTC
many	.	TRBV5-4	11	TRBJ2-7	CASSVNYEQYF	TGTGCCAGCAGCGTCAACTACGAGCAGTACTTC
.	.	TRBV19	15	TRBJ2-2	CASSLADPNTGELFF	TGTGCCAGTAGTTTGGCAGATCCGAACACCGGGGAGCTGTTTTTT
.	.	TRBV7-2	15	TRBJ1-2	CASKPSGMVSYGYTF	TGTGCCAGCAAACCGTCGGGGATGGTGAGCTATGGCTACACCTTC
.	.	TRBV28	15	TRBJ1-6	CATFRGTHGNSPLHF	TGTGCCACCTTCCGAGGGACACATGGCAATTCACCCCTCCACTTT
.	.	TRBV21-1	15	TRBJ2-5	CASSRLATIRETQYF	TGTGCCAGCAGCCGACTAGCCACTATCCGGGAGACCCAGTACTTC
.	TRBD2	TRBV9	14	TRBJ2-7	CASSVDSGSYEQYF	TGTGCCAGCAGCGTAGATAGCGGGAGTTACGAGCAGTACTTC
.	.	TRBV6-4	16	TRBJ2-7	CASSDSKYQGPYEQYF	TGTGCCAGCAGTGACTCGAAGTACCAGGGTCCCTACGAGCAGTACTTC
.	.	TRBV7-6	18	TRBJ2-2	CASRTSLEGGPHTGELFF	TGTGCCAGCAGAACTAGCTTAGAGGGCGGGCCCCACACCGGGGAGCTGTTTTTT
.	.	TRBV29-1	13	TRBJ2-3	CSVAVFPTDTQYF	TGCAGCGTCGCAGTATTCCCGACAGATACGCAGTATTTT
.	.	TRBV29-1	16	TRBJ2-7	CSVESPAGQRKYEQYF	TGCAGCGTTGAATCCCCCGCCGGACAGCGGAAATACGAGCAGTACTTC
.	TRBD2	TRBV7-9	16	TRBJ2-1	CASSQNLAGGANEQFF	TGTGCCAGCAGCCAGAATCTAGCGGGAGGCGCGAATGAGCAGTTCTTC
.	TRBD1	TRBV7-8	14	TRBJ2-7	CASSPGQGTYEQYF	TGTGCCAGCAGCCCCGGACAGGGAACCTACGAGCAGTACTTC
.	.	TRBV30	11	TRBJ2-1	CAWDLGHEQFF	TGTGCCTGGGACTTGGGGCACGAGCAGTTCTTC
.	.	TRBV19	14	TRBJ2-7	CASSLAQSSYEQYF	TGTGCCAGTAGCTTAGCGCAGAGCTCCTACGAGCAGTACTTC
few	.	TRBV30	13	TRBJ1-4	CAWREGRNEKLFF	TGTGCCTGGAGGGAGGGACGAAATGAAAAACTGTTTTTT
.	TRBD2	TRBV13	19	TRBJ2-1	CASSLDSSGRGFGYNEQFF	TGTGCCAGCAGCTTAGACTCTAGCGGGAGGGGATTTGGTTACAATGAGCAGTTCTTC
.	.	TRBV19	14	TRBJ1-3	CASSPRTTGNTIYF	TGTGCCAGTAGTCCGCGAACGACTGGAAACACCATATATTTT
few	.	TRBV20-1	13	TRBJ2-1	CSASREFVNEQFF	TGCAGTGCTAGTCGGGAGTTCGTCAATGAGCAGTTCTTC
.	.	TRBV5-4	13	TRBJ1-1	CASRASRGTEAFF	TGTGCCAGCAGAGCCAGCCGGGGCACTGAAGCTTTCTTT
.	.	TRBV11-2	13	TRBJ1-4	CASSRDINEKLFF	TGTGCCAGCAGCCGGGACATAAATGAAAAACTGTTTTTT
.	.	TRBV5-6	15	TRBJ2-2	CASSPGISSTGELFF	TGTGCCAGCAGCCCCGGGATATCGAGCACCGGGGAGCTGTTTTTT
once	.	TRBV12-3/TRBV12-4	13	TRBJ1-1	CASSFLGPTEAFF	TGTGCCAGCAGTTTCCTGGGGCCCACTGAAGCTTTCTTT
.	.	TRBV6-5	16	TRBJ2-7	CASSYLGSGPGHEQYF	TGTGCCAGCAGTTACCTGGGTTCAGGGCCTGGCCACGAGCAGTACTTC
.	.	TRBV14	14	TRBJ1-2	CASSLNRDNYGYTF	TGTGCCAGCAGCCTTAACAGGGACAACTATGGCTACACCTTC
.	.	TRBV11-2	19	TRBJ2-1	CASSLDLKAASRGYNEQFF	TGTGCCAGCAGCTTAGATCTCAAGGCAGCCTCAAGGGGCTACAATGAGCAGTTCTTC
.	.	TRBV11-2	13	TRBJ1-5	CASSLVQYQPQHF	TGTGCCAGCAGCTTAGTCCAGTATCAGCCCCAGCATTTT
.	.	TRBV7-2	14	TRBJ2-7	CASSLQGYTYEQYF	TGTGCCAGCAGCCTTCAGGGCTACACCTACGAGCAGTACTTC
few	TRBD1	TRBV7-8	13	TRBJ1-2	CASSSEQGGGYTF	TGTGCCAGCAGCTCCGAGCAGGGGGGCGGCTACACCTTC
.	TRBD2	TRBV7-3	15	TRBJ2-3	CASSLTSGKTDTQYF	TGTGCCAGCAGCTTAACTAGCGGGAAGACAGATACGCAGTATTTT
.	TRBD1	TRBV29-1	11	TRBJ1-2	CSVPGQGYYTF	TGCAGCGTTCCGGGACAGGGTTACTACACCTTC
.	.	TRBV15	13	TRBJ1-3	CATSRGGGNTIYF	TGTGCCACCAGCAGAGGTGGCGGAAACACCATATATTTT
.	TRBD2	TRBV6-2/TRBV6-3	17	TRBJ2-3	CASSYSSGRALRDTQYF	TGTGCCAGCAGTTACTCCAGCGGGAGGGCCTTGAGAGATACGCAGTATTTT
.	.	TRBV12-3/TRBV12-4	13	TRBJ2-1	CASRVTSYNEQFF	TGTGCCAGCAGGGTGACTAGTTACAATGAGCAGTTCTTC
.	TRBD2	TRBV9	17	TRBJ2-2	CASSVGLAGGGPGELFF	TGTGCCAGCAGCGTAGGACTAGCGGGAGGAGGTCCCGGGGAGCTGTTTTTT
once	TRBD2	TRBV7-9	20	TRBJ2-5	CASSTLPWTSGRAAGETQYF	TGTGCCAGCAGCACTCTCCCCTGGACTAGCGGGAGGGCCGCTGGAGAGACCCAGTACTTC
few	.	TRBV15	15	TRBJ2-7	CATSRDTTASYEQYF	TGTGCCACCAGCAGAGATACGACAGCCTCCTACGAGCAGTACTTC
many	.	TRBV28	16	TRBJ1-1	CASSFGSGGAQTEAFF	TGTGCCAGCAGTTTTGGGTCTGGGGGCGCGCAGACTGAAGCTTTCTTT
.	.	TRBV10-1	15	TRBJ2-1	CASSEVGAGYNEQFF	TGCGCCAGCAGTGAAGTGGGCGCCGGATACAATGAGCAGTTCTTC
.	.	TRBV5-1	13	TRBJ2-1	CASSSDSVGEQFF	TGCGCCAGCAGCTCGGACTCGGTCGGTGAGCAGTTCTTC
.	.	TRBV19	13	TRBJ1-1	CASSEEVNTEAFF	TGTGCCAGTAGTGAAGAGGTGAACACTGAAGCTTTCTTT
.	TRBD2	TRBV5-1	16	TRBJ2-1	CASSLGGGRSYNEQFF	TGCGCCAGCAGCTTGGGTGGCGGGAGAAGTTACAATGAGCAGTTCTTC
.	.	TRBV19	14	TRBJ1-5	CASKFGREYQPQHF	TGTGCCAGTAAATTCGGCAGGGAATATCAGCCCCAGCATTTT
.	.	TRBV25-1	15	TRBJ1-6	CASSLGHHPGSPLHF	TGTGCCAGCAGTTTAGGACATCATCCAGGTTCACCCCTCCACTTT
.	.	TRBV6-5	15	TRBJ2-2	CASSYYSGNTGELFF	TGTGCCAGCAGTTACTACTCAGGGAACACCGGGGAGCTGTTTTTT
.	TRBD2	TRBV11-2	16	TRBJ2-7	CASSLVTSGRWYEQYF	TGTGCCAGCAGCTTAGTTACTAGCGGGAGATGGTACGAGCAGTACTTC
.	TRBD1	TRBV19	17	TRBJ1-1	CASSIRGQGERDTEAFF	TGTGCCAGTAGTATTCGGGGACAGGGTGAGCGCGACACTGAAGCTTTCTTT
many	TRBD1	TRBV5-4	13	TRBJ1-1	CASQIQGGTEAFF	TGTGCCAGCCAAATTCAGGGGGGCACTGAAGCTTTCTTT
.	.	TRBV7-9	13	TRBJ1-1	CASSLARGTEAFF	TGTGCCAGCAGCTTAGCCCGAGGGACTGAAGCTTTCTTT
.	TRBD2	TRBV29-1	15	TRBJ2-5	CSVGSSGRAAETQYF	TGCAGCGTCGGATCTAGCGGGAGGGCCGCGGAGACCCAGTACTTC